This TCR beta chain was identified in a study of T cell responses to AZD1222 COVID-19 vaccine. Measured with immunoSEQ multiplex PCR; TCRdb has only the in-frame clones, and not every one. The sample includes 100,000 to 150,000 clones, 75% to 95% of them seen just once. The V and J ends lost 0 bases and 8 bases respectively, with 16 bases between them. Germline V lookup: CDR1 MNHEY, CDR2 SVGAGI. The CDR3 has 15 amino acids. V is TRBV6-5 and J is TRBJ1-2; perhaps TRBD1 as D (5 bases). The source material was peripheral blood, sampled 28 days after the second AZD1222 dose. This TCR came from an adult who received the AZD1222 COVID-19 vaccine. This CDR3 reads CASSYSFKGEGGYTF. The CDR3 DNA sequence: TGTGCCAGCAGTTACTCGTTTAAAGGGGAGGGGGGCTACACCTTC.